This T cell receptor (beta chain) was found in a study of blood T cell repertoires in COVID-19. Germline V gene sequence: CDR1 LGHDT, CDR2 YNNKEL (reference sequence). The CDR3 length is 17 residues. J lost 4 bases, V lost 6 bases, and 18 bases had no gene match. In the authors' methods: Estimates of nucleated cell counts were drawn from the amplification of reference gene primers. Sequencing used immunoSEQ multiplex PCR; TCRdb keeps in-frame clones, though not all of them. The V and J calls and the clone size are those of that table, but D and trimming were determined from the DNA. The sample records a few hundred thousand clones, about 86% being singletons.

Sequencing was done on a sample of PBMCs or T cells enriched from blood (not recorded which). The receptor comes from a woman aged 40 to 50 with acute COVID-19. The rearrangement uses TRBV3-1 (or the pseudogene TRBV3-2) and TRBJ2-7, with 7 bases identical to TRBD2. This CDR3 reads CASSPLNYAGVKYEQYF. DNA for the CDR3: TGTGCCAGCAGTCCCCTAAACTATGCGGGAGTTAAGTACGAGCAGTACTTC.